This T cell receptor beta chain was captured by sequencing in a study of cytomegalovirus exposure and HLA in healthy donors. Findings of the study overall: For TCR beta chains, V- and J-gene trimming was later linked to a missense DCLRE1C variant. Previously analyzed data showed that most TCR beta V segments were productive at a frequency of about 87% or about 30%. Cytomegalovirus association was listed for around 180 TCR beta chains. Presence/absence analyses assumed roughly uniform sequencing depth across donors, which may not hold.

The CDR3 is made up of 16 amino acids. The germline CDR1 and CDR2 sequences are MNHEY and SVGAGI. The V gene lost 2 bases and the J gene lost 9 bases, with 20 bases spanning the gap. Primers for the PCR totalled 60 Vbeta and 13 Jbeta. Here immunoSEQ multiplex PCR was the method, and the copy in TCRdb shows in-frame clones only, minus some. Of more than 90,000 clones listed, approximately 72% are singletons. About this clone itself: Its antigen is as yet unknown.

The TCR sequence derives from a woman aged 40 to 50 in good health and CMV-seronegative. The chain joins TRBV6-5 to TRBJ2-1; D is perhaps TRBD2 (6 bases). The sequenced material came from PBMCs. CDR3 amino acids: CASSYGLAKRVGEQFF. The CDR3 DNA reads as TGTGCCAGCAGTTACGGGCTAGCGAAGAGAGTCGGTGAGCAGTTCTTC.